These 12 T cell receptor beta chains were all obtained from the same sample, sequenced in a study of blood T cell repertoires in COVID-19. Measured with immunoSEQ multiplex PCR; TCRdb has only the in-frame clones, and not every one. The sample carries some 290,000 clones, about 90% recorded once. Sequenced sample: peripheral blood. Receptors originate from a woman younger than 45 with COVID-19, enrolled during active disease.

The chain employs TRBV9 and TRBJ1-5; 8 bases are shared with TRBD1. The germline V gene encodes CDR1 SGDLS and CDR2 YYNGEE. The CDR3 totals 14 residues. V shed 6 bases and J 2 bases; nucleotides not matched to a gene: 4. DNA of the CDR3: TGTGCCAGCAACCCACAGGGGGGCAATCAGCCCCAGCATTTT. Translation gives CASNPQGGNQPQHF.

This clone was observed a few times. The V call is TRBV27, the J call TRBJ1-6, with a weak D call TRBD1 (6 bases). Germline CDR1 and CDR2: MNHEY and SMNVEV (reference sequence). The CDR3 length is 14 residues. Trimming shortened V by 6 bases and J by 5 bases, and 11 bases separated the two germline ends. This chain's CDR3 is CASRIRGHNSPLHF. CDR3 nucleotides: TGTGCCAGCAGAATCAGGGGCCATAATTCACCCCTCCACTTT.

This clone was detected once. The chain joins TRBV7-9 to TRBJ2-2, with 12 bases aligning to TRBD2. With V trimmed by 6 bases and J by 2 bases, 4 bases remained unmatched. Germline loops: CDR1 SEHNR, CDR2 FQNEAQ (reference sequence). This CDR3 is built from 16 residues. Here the CDR3 reads CASRLAGGPNTGELFF. The CDR3 DNA is TGTGCCAGCAGGCTAGCGGGAGGGCCCAACACCGGGGAGCTGTTTTTT. The full variable domain, rest sourced from reference TRBV7-9 and TRBJ2-2, is DTGVSQNPRHKITKRGQNVTFRCDPISEHNRLYWYRQTLGQGPEFLTYFQNEAQLEKSRLLSDRFSAERPKGSFSTLEIQRTEQGDSAMYLCASRLAGGPNTGELFFGEGSRLTVL.

The DNA of the CDR3 is TGTGCCAGCAGCTGGGGGCCTTTCGGGCAGGGAAATGGCTACACCTTC. Protein sequence: CASSWGPFGQGNGYTF. J is TRBJ1-2 and V is TRBV5-6; maybe TRBD1 (6 bases). The V end was cut by 3 bases, the J end by 6 bases, with 21 bases between. The CDR3 covers 16 residues. Germline CDR1 SGHDT, CDR2 YYEEEE.

The chain recombines TRBV20-1 with TRBJ2-7, with 7 bases that match TRBD1. CDR1 and CDR2 from the germline V gene are DFQATT and SNEGSKA (reference sequence). The CDR3 consists of 11 residues. Trimming cost V 7 bases and J 2 bases; bases outside gene matches: 2. The CDR3: CSGGQTYEQYF. The CDR3 nucleotides read TGCAGTGGGGGACAGACCTACGAGCAGTACTTC.

This chain uses TRBV7-9 with TRBJ2-6; no clear D gene. CDR1 is SEHNR, CDR2 FQNEAQ, per germline (reference sequence). There are 15 residues in the CDR3. Trimming stripped 5 bases from V and 3 bases from J, with 11 bases between. CDR3 region: CASSPVRLGANVLTF. As DNA, the CDR3 is TGTGCCAGCAGCCCGGTTAGACTTGGGGCCAACGTCCTGACTTTC.

CDR3: CSVQGAGYGYTF. CDR3 in DNA: TGCAGCGTTCAGGGGGCGGGATATGGCTACACCTTC. V and J are TRBV29-1 and TRBJ1-2; 8 nucleotides match TRBD1. This CDR3 spans 12 amino acids. Germline-derived CDR1 and CDR2 are SQVTM and ANQGSEA. Trimming at V came to 5 bases and at J to 5 bases, leaving 4 bases not matched to a gene.

This chain uses TRBV18 with TRBJ1-2, with 9 bases lining up with TRBD1. Germline CDR1 KGHSH, CDR2 LQKENI. J gave up 4 bases and V 3 bases, and 6 bases lay outside the gene matches. This CDR3 is 15 amino acids long. CDR3 bases: TGTGCCAGCTCACCGACCGGGACAGGGATCTATGGCTACACCTTC. Its protein product is CASSPTGTGIYGYTF.

This clone appeared many times. The rearrangement uses TRBV12-3 or TRBV12-4 and TRBJ1-2; no clear D. Between the trimmed V and J ends, which lost 5 bases and 4 bases, there was a span of 8 bases. The CDR3 runs 12 residues. CDR3 protein: CASSGGRYGYTF. The CDR3 nucleotides are TGTGCCAGCAGTGGCGGGCGCTATGGCTACACCTTC.

This clone was seen a handful of times. The J gene is TRBJ2-7, the V gene TRBV30; D uncertain. The CDR3 consists of 13 residues. Germline CDR1 is GTSNPN and CDR2 is SVGIG (reference sequence). Trimming removed 3 bases at V and 3 bases at J, with 12 bases between. The CDR3 coding sequence is TGTGCCTGGAGGGCGGTAGGATTCTACGAGCAGTACTTC. Translating it yields CAWRAVGFYEQYF.

The V gene is TRBV3-1 (or the pseudogene TRBV3-2), the J gene TRBJ1-2, with 8 bases identical to TRBD1. This CDR3 has 12 amino acids. The germline V gene encodes CDR1 LGHDT and CDR2 YNNKEL (reference sequence). V gave up 3 bases and J gave up 8 bases; unmatched junction bases: 2. The CDR3 reads CASSQGQDGYTF. The DNA of the CDR3 is TGTGCCAGCAGCCAGGGACAGGACGGCTACACCTTC.

The V call is TRBV19, the J call TRBJ1-5; maybe TRBD1 (5 bases). V dropped 4 bases and J dropped 2 bases, with 15 bases sitting between them. Looked up from germline, CDR1 is LNHDA and CDR2 is SQIVND (reference sequence). The CDR3 sequence is 16 residues long. The CDR3 DNA is TGTGCCAGTAGTACAGGACACAGTCAGGGCAATCAGCCCCAGCATTTT. This translates into CASSTGHSQGNQPQHF.